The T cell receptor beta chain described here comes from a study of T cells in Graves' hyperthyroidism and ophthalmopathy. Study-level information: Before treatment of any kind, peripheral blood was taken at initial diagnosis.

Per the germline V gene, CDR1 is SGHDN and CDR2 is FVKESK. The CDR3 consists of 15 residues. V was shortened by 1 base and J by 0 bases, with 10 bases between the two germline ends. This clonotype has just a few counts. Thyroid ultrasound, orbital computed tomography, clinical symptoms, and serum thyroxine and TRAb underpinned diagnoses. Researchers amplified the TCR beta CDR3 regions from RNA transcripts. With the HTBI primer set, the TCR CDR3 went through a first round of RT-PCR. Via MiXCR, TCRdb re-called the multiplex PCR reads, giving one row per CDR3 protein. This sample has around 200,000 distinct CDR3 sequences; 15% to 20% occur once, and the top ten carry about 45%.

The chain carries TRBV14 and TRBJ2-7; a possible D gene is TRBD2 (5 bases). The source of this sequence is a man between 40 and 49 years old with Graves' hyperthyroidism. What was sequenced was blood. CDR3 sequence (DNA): TGTGCCAGCAGCCAAGGACTCGGGGACTCCTACGAGCAGTACTTC. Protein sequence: CASSQGLGDSYEQYF.